This TCR beta chain was obtained from a study of identical twins (TCRdb year 2016). Context from the whole study: TCR alpha and beta repertoires from monozygotic twins, unrelated adults of various ages and cord blood were deep-sequenced to test whether fetal clonotypes persist. To rule out contamination, the twin experiments were replicated at different times with different library preparation protocols.

A remark on this clonotype: The clone's antigen remains unknown. No much larger clone is present one base from it, and per-base qualities are unavailable.

V was cut back by 5 bases and J by 11 bases, leaving a gap of 21 bases between them. The CDR3 sequence holds 14 residues, the cysteine and phenylalanine included. Only the CDR3 DNA stays, 42 bases, in frame from base 1. According to the germline V gene, CDR1 reads SGHTA and CDR2 reads FQGTGA. Every donor was a healthy Caucasian. The twin cohort comprised three pairs of female monozygotic twins, all aged roughly 18 to 30 years. Positive isolation kits from Invitrogen were used to isolate the CD4+ and CD8+ T cell populations. The research as a whole found: Compared with coincidental sharing between unrelated individuals, an excess of low generation-probability sequences was observed among out-of-frame TCR alpha sequences shared between twins. In monozygotic twins, out-of-frame TCR alpha sharing was systematically underestimated by recombination models, although the models agreed with sharing between unrelated individuals. Excess twin sharing in beta out-of-frame sequences was weaker because fewer shared sequences lowered the signal-to-noise ratio. Because the same donors could not be followed over many years, the conclusions depended on cross-sectional statistical analysis. Fewer insertions were carried by abundant cord blood beta clonotypes, a similar but weaker trend appeared in young adult naive repertoires, and no such trend appeared in memory repertoires. Invariant T cells such as MAIT and iNKT could partly confound zero-insertion analyses, although diverse VJ usage argued against such confounding for most clonotypes.

Library method: 5' RACE. Instrument on record: Illumina HiSeq 2000. Template switching added a universal primer binding site, and the final cDNA carried a unique molecular identifier that allowed TCR cDNA molecules to be counted accurately. Specific primers in the conserved constant-segment region were used to synthesize first-strand cDNA for TCR alpha and beta chains. Each cDNA library was double barcoded, with a SMART-Mk sample barcode plus Illumina barcodes, to control for contamination. Two successive PCR steps introduced TruSeq adapter sequences along with Illumina sample barcodes. Sequencing of the TCR alpha and beta cDNA libraries was done on the Illumina HiSeq platform using custom primers. In the original analysis: MiGEC was used to process raw reads and extract unique molecular identifiers, and MiXCR was used to find CDR3 positions. Recombination models were inferred per individual with the repgenHMM and IGoR tools using an EM algorithm. Shared clonotype analysis was performed with the tcR package in R, normalizing sharing by the product of cloneset sizes. To study raw recombination without the effects of thymic and clonal selection, out-of-frame nonproductive sequences were analyzed. The public reads were reanalyzed by TCRdb: fastp trimming at Q25, MiXCR alignment, in-frame beta chains only. Each CDR3 protein appears once, grouped with its most common genes and DNA. The V and J calls, along with clone size, are taken from TCRdb and not from the paper's own processing. The table for this sample lists 400,000 to 550,000 distinct CDR3 sequences; roughly an eighth of them were counted only once. Approximately 0.9% of the sample lies in the top ten.

These data were likewise used in another study, on yellow fever vaccine responses in identical twins. As the second paper documents: The authors reported that the T cell response to vaccination in identical twins appeared partly convergent and partly personalized. Focusing on identical twins, the study followed the T cell clones that responded to the vaccine, and did so with precision.

The TCR was taken from a woman aged 18 to 35 in good health. Sequenced: CD4+ T cells sorted from blood. The rearrangement combines TRBV7-3 with TRBJ1-2; a tentative D call is TRBD1 (5 bases match). The base sequence is TGTGCCAGCAGCGAGAAAGCCGCGGGGGATAGGTACACCTTC. It encodes CASSEKAAGDRYTF.